This T cell receptor (beta chain) was captured in a study of vaccination and CD4 T cells after COVID-19. About the research overall: Culture controls were given either a CEFX pool, an HIV-1 Nef pool, or no peptide.

Researchers used the Oncomine TCR Beta short-read assay to sequence DNA from cultured CD4+ T cells. Via MiXCR, TCRdb re-called the PCR reads, giving one row per CDR3 protein. The table includes about 12,000 distinct CDR3 sequences, more than 35% detected once. Stated treatment: approximately 10-day PBMC culture with coronavirus spike peptide pools or control peptides (ViraFEST assay). A half-volume replacement of the medium with fresh IL-2 medium was performed on days 3 and 7. This CDR3 is 12 amino acids long. CDR1 is SQVTM, CDR2 ANQGSEA, per germline. V was trimmed by 4 bases and J by 4 bases, leaving 8 bases between them. Notes on this clonotype: Its antigen is currently unknown.

The sample was cultured CD4+ T cells from blood. The rearrangement uses TRBV29-1 and TRBJ2-1; no clear D gene. The TCR was taken from a human donor with COVID-19. CDR3 bases: TGCAGCGTTGTAGGCCGGTACAATGAGCAGTTCTTC. Translation: CSVVGRYNEQFF.